Listed below are T cell receptor beta chains from one sample, sequenced in a study of technical replicates of blood from a handful of donors. TCRdb's table, derived via immunoSEQ multiplex PCR, lists solely in-frame clones and lacks some. The table has some 49,000 clones, approximately 90% seen once. Source material: PBMCs. The receptor source for this set is a human donor in good health. Some clones in this sample may be carry-over from other donors' samples. Each CDR3 is given without its conserved first and last residue. Each record gives: V gene, J gene, CDR3 length, CDR3 protein.

>TRBV5-4|TRBJ2-7|14
ASSNPPVTGRDEQY
>TRBV5-6|TRBJ2-5|13
ASSFQRGGRETQY
>TRBV6-5|TRBJ1-2|12
ASSSGQGYYGYT
>TRBV5-4|TRBJ2-1|11
ASTTMGGYEQF
>TRBV2|TRBJ1-5|14
ASSEFGTSSNQPQH
>TRBV6-1|TRBJ1-1|13
ASSERGTANTEAF
>TRBV19|TRBJ1-6|12
ASSILKGNSPLH
>TRBV5-4|TRBJ1-6|13
ASSLDRVGDSPLH
>TRBV2|TRBJ2-3|14
ASRLTRFGLTDTQY
>TRBV6-5|TRBJ2-7|11
ASSKGTEYEQY
>TRBV29-1|TRBJ2-3|12
SVLWTGGPDTQY
>TRBV11-2|TRBJ2-7|10
ASSTPTGEQY
>TRBV4-2|TRBJ1-4|13
ASSHAGIGEEKLF
>TRBV2|TRBJ1-2|12
ASSPPGQVYGYT
>TRBV4-2|TRBJ1-2|11
ASSQDGQTGYT
>TRBV4-1|TRBJ2-5|15
ASSQVLLGQGAETQY
>TRBV5-1|TRBJ1-3|13
ASSLDGGTGNTIY
>TRBV11-2|TRBJ2-1|13
ASSLSGSPYNEQF
>TRBV2|TRBJ1-2|11
ASSELRAEGYT
>TRBV15|TRBJ2-1|12
ATSRGGLQNEQF
>TRBV19|TRBJ1-5|12
ATNSQGPNQPQH
>TRBV11-2|TRBJ2-5|11
ASSPDRQETQY
>TRBV2|TRBJ2-1|13
ASGLAGSSYNEQF
>TRBV4-3|TRBJ2-1|14
ASSQDYRLAGAEQF
>TRBV11-2|TRBJ2-1|14
ASSLVWQGKRNEQF
>TRBV6-1|TRBJ1-1|10
ASTLGQLEAF
>TRBV7-9|TRBJ1-2|12
ASSLRAGDYGYT
>TRBV5-1|TRBJ2-5|11
ATRGTPQETQY
>TRBV7-2|TRBJ2-3|12
ASLRGGFTDTQY
>TRBV5-1|TRBJ1-1|12
ASSSDRGNTEAF
>TRBV11-3|TRBJ1-1|11
ASSPRGDTEAF
>TRBV6-5|TRBJ2-1|12
ASARAGANNEQF
>TRBV6-6|TRBJ2-5|13
ASSYSGSPQETQY
>TRBV6-5|TRBJ2-2|9
ASRRAGELF
>TRBV5-8|TRBJ2-7|12
ASSQLAKTYEQY
>TRBV21-1|TRBJ2-3|14
ASSNQSGQRVDTQY
>TRBV29-1|TRBJ2-7|12
SAPFGGGSYEQY
>TRBV10-3|TRBJ1-5|11
AISVTRDQPQH
>TRBV30|TRBJ1-3|13
AWSGDRGHGNTIY
>TRBV9|TRBJ1-5|12
ASSVGVNDQPQH
>TRBV2|TRBJ1-6|12
ASSSSGGNSPLH
>TRBV25-1|TRBJ1-5|12
ASSARDSNQPQH
>TRBV6-5|TRBJ1-1|11
ASSSHQTDEAF
>TRBV5-1|TRBJ2-5|13
ASSLGQGNQETQY
>TRBV30|TRBJ2-2|15
ACPQRLAGDVTGELF
>TRBV4-1|TRBJ2-5|12
ASSQDFSKETQY
>TRBV7-9|TRBJ2-1|10
ASLDLLDEQF
>TRBV19|TRBJ1-1|12
ASSIDELYTEAF
>TRBV29-1|TRBJ1-2|11
SVPGTENYGYT
>TRBV29-1|TRBJ2-7|11
SVAGVNVEEQY
>TRBV27|TRBJ1-1|12
ASRWDYMNTEAF
>TRBV4-3|TRBJ2-1|13
ASSQAYTSHNEQF
>TRBV25-1|TRBJ1-6|14
ASRAGTVIYNSPLH
>TRBV30|TRBJ1-2|13
AWSIGTGGIYGYT
>TRBV29-1|TRBJ2-4|12
SVVQGAAKNIQY
>TRBV7-9|TRBJ2-7|11
ASSRPGSGEQY